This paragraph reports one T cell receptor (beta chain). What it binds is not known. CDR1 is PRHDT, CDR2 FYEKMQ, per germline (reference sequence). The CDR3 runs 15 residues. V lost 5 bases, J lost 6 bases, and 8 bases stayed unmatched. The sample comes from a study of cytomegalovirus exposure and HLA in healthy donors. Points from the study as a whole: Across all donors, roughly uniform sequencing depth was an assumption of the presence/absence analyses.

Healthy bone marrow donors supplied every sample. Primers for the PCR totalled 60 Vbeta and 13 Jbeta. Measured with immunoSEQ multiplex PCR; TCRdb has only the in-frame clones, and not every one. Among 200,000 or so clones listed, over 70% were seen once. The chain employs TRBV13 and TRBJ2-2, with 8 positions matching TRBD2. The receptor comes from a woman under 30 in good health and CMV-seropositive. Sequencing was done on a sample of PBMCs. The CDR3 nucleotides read TGTGCCAGCAGCCCCGGGCGGGGGGTATCCGGGGAGCTGTTTTTT. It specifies CASSPGRGVSGELFF.